Reported below is one T cell receptor beta chain. This clonotype was detected many times. Its antigen target is currently unknown. No per-base quality is available; no much larger clone lies one base away. Total RNA and DNA were co-extracted without cell sorting from approximately 20-30 mg of bulk tissue using the AllPrep DNA/RNA mini kit. Between November 2015 and March 2016, a few patients in China with histopathologically diagnosed primary liver carcinoma had surgical resection. Patients had chronic HBV infection and were treatment-naive at sampling. Fresh tumor and adjacent tissue pieces were bisected, with one half stored in RNAlater at -80 degrees C and the other half sent for histology. The data were taken from a study of tumor-infiltrating lymphocytes in primary liver carcinoma (dated 2017 in TCRdb). Turning to the overall study: Of the five patients (three men and two women, aged 30 to 69 years), four had hepatocellular carcinoma and one had combined HCC and intrahepatic cholangiocarcinoma. Roughly 3.65 to 7.13 million productive TCRbeta reads were obtained per sample, and no significant difference in read depth was found between tissue types. Repertoires from technical replicates were highly reproducible, with mean shared-clone rates roughly 0.89 and correlation coefficients above 0.98. TCRbeta repertoire sequencing covered roughly 35 specimens from 5 patients: 25 or so tumor regions, 5 adjacent noncancerous liver tissues and 5 peripheral blood samples. For each liver tumor, the study sampled five regions along with adjacent normal tissue and blood, and applied TCRbeta repertoire sequencing, expression microarrays and whole-exome sequencing. The five patients had tumors of stage T1-T3 N0M0, with maximum diameters ranging from roughly 4.2 to 11 cm.

Starting from around 520 ng total RNA, TCRbeta-specific cDNA was produced by reverse transcription with a constant-region primer and ProtoScript II reverse transcriptase. Construction of the TCRbeta libraries relied on three nested rounds of multiplex PCR, following a slightly modified ARM-PCR procedure. The first two PCR rounds used multiplex TRBV1-TRBV30 forward primers with a Cbeta reverse primer, each for 10 cycles. Sample barcodes and Illumina adapters were added in a final 25-cycle PCR with Deep VentR polymerase. Before sequencing, amplicons between 200 and 500 bp were purified from gel using a QIAquick gel extraction kit. TCRbeta amplicons were sequenced on an Illumina HiSeq 2500 with 250-bp paired-end reads. In the source study's methods: To recover full CDR3 sequences, reads were quality-trimmed using Trimmomatic v0.33 and paired reads were then merged using FLASH v1.2.11. MiGEC v1.2.1b assigned V, D and J germline segments to the rearranged TCRbeta sequences. Clonotype statistics and Shannon-Wiener diversity indices were calculated with VDJtools v1.0.0. Except for diversity analysis, only each sample's 250 most abundant clonotypes were used in subsequent analyses to reduce sampling bias. The public reads were reanalyzed by TCRdb: fastp trimming at Q25, MiXCR alignment, in-frame beta chains only. Here each entry gathers all rows of one CDR3 protein and keeps the most common genes and DNA. The V and J calls come from TCRdb's annotation, not from the publication. This sample lists around 80,000 distinct CDR3 sequences; under 75% were detected once. Of the sample, roughly 25% falls within the top ten clones.

Results and caveats for the whole study, not just this receptor: The top 250 clones made up a significantly larger repertoire fraction in tumors than in blood (p = 0.039). With just a handful of patients in the study, the authors point out that the findings should be validated in a larger study. Because the samples were bulk and unsorted, CD4+ and CD8+ T cell repertoires could not be compared. Because only the TCR beta chain was sequenced and unpaired alpha chains were not captured, true repertoire diversity is likely underestimated. Consistent with antigen-driven expansion, pairs of tumor regions showed higher repertoire overlap (mean roughly 36%) than either tumor-adjacent pairs (approximately 17%) or tumor-blood pairs (roughly 15%).

Trimming accounts for 5 bases at V and 9 bases at J, while the number of junction bases matched to no gene is 6. According to the germline V gene, CDR1 reads SGHRS and CDR2 reads YFSETQ. Including the terminal cysteine and phenylalanine, the CDR3 comprises 13 residues. Kept here is only the CDR3 DNA, which spans 39 bases and is read in frame from base 1. Sequencing was done on a sample of tumor-adjacent normal liver tissue. The receptor's source is a man aged 40-49 years with primary liver carcinoma and hepatitis B virus infection. The V and J segments used are TRBV5-1 and TRBJ2-1; the junction holds 9 bases that match TRBD2. The nucleotide sequence reads as follows: TGCGCCAGCAGTGCCTCGCGGGGGGGTGAGCAGTTCTTC. The translation is CASSASRGGEQFF.